These 9 T cell receptor beta chains originate from one sample sequenced in a study of blood T cell repertoires in COVID-19. Data came from immunoSEQ multiplex PCR; TCRdb stores just in-frame clones and leaves some out. In the table there are 130,000 to 150,000 clones, about 91% of which are singletons. The sequencing input was peripheral blood. The receptors come from a woman aged 50 to 60 with acute or convalescent COVID-19.

The chain couples TRBV18 to TRBJ2-5; the D gene is possibly TRBD1 (5 bases). Germline-derived CDR1 and CDR2 are KGHSH and LQKENI. V lost 4 bases and J 1 base, leaving 7 bases between the germline ends. CDR3 length equals 13 residues. CDR3 bases: TGTGCCAGCTCACAGGGGCTCCAAGAGACCCAGTACTTC. The encoded protein is CASSQGLQETQYF. The entire variable domain, with the rest obtained from reference TRBV18 and TRBJ2-5, is as follows: NAGVMQNPRHLVRRRGQEARLRCSPMKGHSHVYWYRQLPEEGLKFMVYLQKENIIDESGMPKERFSAEFPKEGPSILRIQQVVRGDSAAYFCASSQGLQETQYFGPGTRLLVL.

This chain links TRBV18 with TRBJ1-2; the D gene is possibly TRBD1 (5 bases). V gave up 2 bases and J gave up 6 bases, with 13 bases separating them. CDR1 is KGHSH, CDR2 LQKENI, per germline. This CDR3 region has 14 residues. CDR3 in DNA: TGTGCCAGCTCACCAGAGCAGGGAAGGAATGGCTACACCTTC. Translating it yields CASSPEQGRNGYTF.

This clone was seen only a few times. V and J are TRBV5-1 and TRBJ2-7, with 7 nucleotides matching TRBD2. Germline CDR1 reads SGHRS; CDR2 reads YFSETQ. The CDR3 has 14 residues. V trimming: 2 bases; J trimming: 2 bases; junction bases outside the gene matches: 4. CDR3 sequence: CASSLSGATYEQYF. For the CDR3, the DNA is TGCGCCAGCAGCTTAAGCGGGGCTACCTACGAGCAGTACTTC.

The CDR3 sequence is CAWSVQGGLTEAFF. The CDR3 DNA is TGTGCCTGGAGTGTACAGGGGGGGCTAACTGAAGCTTTCTTT. V gene TRBV30 combines with J gene TRBJ1-1; 8 bases agree with TRBD1. The CDR3 is 14 amino acids. Trimming removed 0 bases from V and 5 bases from J; junction bases left unmatched: 5. CDR1 and CDR2 from the germline V gene are GTSNPN and SVGIG (reference sequence). Full variable domain (remainder filled in from reference TRBV30 and TRBJ1-1): SQTIHQWPATLVQPVGSPLSLECTVEGTSNPNLYWYRQAAGRGLQLLFYSVGIGQISSEVPQNLSASRPQDRQFILSSKKLLLSDSGFYLCAWSVQGGLTEAFFGQGTRLTVV.

The chain uses TRBV27 and TRBJ2-5; tentative D call: TRBD2 (6 bases). Deletions cut 5 bases from V and 4 bases from J, with 11 bases between. The CDR3 is 13 amino acids. The germline V gene has CDR1 MNHEY and CDR2 SMNVEV (reference sequence). The CDR3 bases are TGTGCCAGCAGTCGGACTAACGGAGAGACCCAGTACTTC. Translated, it gives CASSRTNGETQYF.

The gene calls are TRBV18 and TRBJ2-5; 10 nucleotides agree with TRBD2. With V trimmed by 0 bases and J by 1 base, 2 bases remained unmatched. Germline CDR1 reads KGHSH; CDR2 reads LQKENI. This CDR3 spans 16 amino acids. CDR3 protein: CASSPPEREGQETQYF. The CDR3 DNA is TGTGCCAGCTCACCACCGGAGCGGGAGGGCCAAGAGACCCAGTACTTC.

The chain joins TRBV2 to TRBJ2-3, with 13 bases identical to TRBD2. The CDR3 runs to 16 residues. Looked up from germline, CDR1 is SNHLY and CDR2 is FYNNEI. After removal of 6 bases from V and 5 bases from J, the junction contained 8 bases not matched to a gene. The CDR3 loop reads CASSYRTSGRGDTQYF. The CDR3 DNA is TGTGCCAGCAGCTATCGGACTAGCGGGAGAGGAGATACGCAGTATTTT. The entire variable domain, with the rest obtained from reference TRBV2 and TRBJ2-3, is as follows: EPEVTQTPSHQVTQMGQEVILRCVPISNHLYFYWYRQILGQKVEFLVSFYNNEISEKSEIFDDQFSVERPDGSNFTLKIRSTKLEDSAMYFCASSYRTSGRGDTQYFGPGTRLTVL.

The rearrangement joins TRBV5-1 to TRBJ2-7; 10 bases agree with TRBD2. The germline V gene has CDR1 SGHRS and CDR2 YFSETQ. Germline trimming cut 7 bases from V and 0 bases from J; bases unmatched to any gene: 13. CDR3 length: 17 amino acids. The CDR3 sequence: CASAPERGGSDSYEQYF. CDR3 nucleotides: TGCGCCAGCGCCCCAGAGCGGGGGGGATCGGACTCCTACGAGCAGTACTTC. Together with reference TRBV5-1 and TRBJ2-7, the CDR3 gives the full variable domain: KAGVTQTPRYLIKTRGQQVTLSCSPISGHRSVSWYQQTPGQGLQFLFEYFSETQRNKGNFPGRFSGRQFSNSRSEMNVSTLELGDSALYLCASAPERGGSDSYEQYFGPGTRLTVT.

This chain connects TRBV27 to TRBJ1-3, with 9 bases matching TRBD1. Per the germline V gene, CDR1 is MNHEY and CDR2 is SMNVEV (reference sequence). The CDR3 runs to 15 residues. The V gene end was trimmed by 4 bases and the J gene end by 3 bases; junction bases not matched to a gene: 4. This CDR3 reads CASSSGTGYGNTIYF. In DNA, the CDR3 is TGTGCCAGCAGTTCCGGGACAGGGTATGGAAACACCATATATTTT.